This TCR beta chain was sequenced for a study of cytomegalovirus exposure and HLA in healthy donors. Study-wide findings and caveats: Confirmation was obtained in vitro that a few CMV-associated chains are specific for CMV antigens. In a later analysis, several top co-occurrence clusters appeared linked to parvovirus B19, influenza, CMV and Epstein-Barr virus.

This CDR3 is built from 16 residues. Germline CDR1 is SGHRS and CDR2 is YFSETQ. Between the trimmed V and J ends, which lost 0 bases and 5 bases, there was a span of 17 bases. 60 Vbeta and 13 Jbeta primers were used in PCR. Profiling relied on immunoSEQ multiplex PCR, and the TCRdb table lists in-frame clones only, not all of them. The data hold about 170,000 clones, with roughly 82% observed a single time. With respect to this clone: Its matching antigen is unknown.

Sequencing used PBMCs. V usage is TRBV5-1 and J usage is TRBJ1-2; D is uncertain. The TCR was taken from a girl under 18 in good health and CMV-seropositive. This CDR3 reads CASSLVYTELEYGYTF. As DNA, the CDR3 is TGCGCCAGCAGCTTGGTTTACACAGAACTCGAGTATGGCTACACCTTC.